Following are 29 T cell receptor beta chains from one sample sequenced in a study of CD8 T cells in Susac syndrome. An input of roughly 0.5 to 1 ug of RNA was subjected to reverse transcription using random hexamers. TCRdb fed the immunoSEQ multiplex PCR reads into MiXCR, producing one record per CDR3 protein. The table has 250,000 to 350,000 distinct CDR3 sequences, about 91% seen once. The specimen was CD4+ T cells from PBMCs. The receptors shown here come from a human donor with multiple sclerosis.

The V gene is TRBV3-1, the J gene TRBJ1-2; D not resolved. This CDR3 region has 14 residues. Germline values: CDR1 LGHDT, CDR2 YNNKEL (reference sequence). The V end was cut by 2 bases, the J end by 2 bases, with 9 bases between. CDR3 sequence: CASSQKGSNYGYTF. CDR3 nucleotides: TGTGCCAGCAGCCAAAAGGGATCAAACTATGGCTACACCTTC.

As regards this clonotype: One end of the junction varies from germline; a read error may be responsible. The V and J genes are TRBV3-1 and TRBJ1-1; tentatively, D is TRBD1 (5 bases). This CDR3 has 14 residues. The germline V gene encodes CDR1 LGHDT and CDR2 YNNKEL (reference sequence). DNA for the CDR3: TGTGCCAGCAGCCTCCGGGGCGTTGACACTAAAGCTTTCTTT. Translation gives CASSLRGVDTKAFF.

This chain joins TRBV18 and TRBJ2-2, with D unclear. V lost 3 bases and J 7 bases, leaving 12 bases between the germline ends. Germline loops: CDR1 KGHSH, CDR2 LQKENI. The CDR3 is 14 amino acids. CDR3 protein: CASSPPVAGGELFF. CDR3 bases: TGTGCCAGCTCACCCCCCGTCGCAGGCGGGGAGCTGTTTTTT.

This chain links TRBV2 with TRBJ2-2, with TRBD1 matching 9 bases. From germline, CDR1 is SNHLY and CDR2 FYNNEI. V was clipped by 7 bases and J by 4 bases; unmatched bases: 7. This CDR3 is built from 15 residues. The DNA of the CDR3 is TGTGCCAGCAATAACAGGGGGCTCCCCACCGGGGAGCTGTTTTTT. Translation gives CASNNRGLPTGELFF.

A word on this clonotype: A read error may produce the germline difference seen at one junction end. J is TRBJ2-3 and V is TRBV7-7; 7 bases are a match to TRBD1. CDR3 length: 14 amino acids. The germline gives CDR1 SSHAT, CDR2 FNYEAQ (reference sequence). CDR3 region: CASSLAGGSDTQYF. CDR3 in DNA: TGTGCTAGCAGCTTAGCAGGGGGATCAGATACGCAGTATTTT. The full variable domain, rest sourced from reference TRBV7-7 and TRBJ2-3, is GAGVSQSPRYKVTKRGQDVTLRCDPISSHATLYWYQQALGQGPEFLTYFNYEAQPDKSGLPSDRFSAERPEGSISTLTIQRTEQRDSAMYRCASSLAGGSDTQYFGPGTRLTVL.

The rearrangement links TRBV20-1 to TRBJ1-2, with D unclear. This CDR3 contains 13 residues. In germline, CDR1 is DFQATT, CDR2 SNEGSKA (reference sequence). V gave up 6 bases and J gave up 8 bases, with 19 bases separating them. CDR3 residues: CSAGLGSFEGYTF. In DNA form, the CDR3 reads TGCAGTGCGGGTCTAGGGAGTTTCGAGGGCTACACCTTC.

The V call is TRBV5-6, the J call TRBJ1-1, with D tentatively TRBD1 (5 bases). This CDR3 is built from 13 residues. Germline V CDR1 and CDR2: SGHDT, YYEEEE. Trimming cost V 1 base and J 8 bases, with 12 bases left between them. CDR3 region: CASSLRRGGEAFF. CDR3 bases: TGTGCCAGCAGCTTGAGGCGGGGCGGCGAAGCTTTCTTT.

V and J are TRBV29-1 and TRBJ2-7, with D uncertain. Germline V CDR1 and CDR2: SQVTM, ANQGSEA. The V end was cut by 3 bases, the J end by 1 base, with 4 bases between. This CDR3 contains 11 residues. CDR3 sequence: CSVEISYEQYF. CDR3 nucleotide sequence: TGCAGCGTTGAGATATCCTACGAGCAGTACTTC.

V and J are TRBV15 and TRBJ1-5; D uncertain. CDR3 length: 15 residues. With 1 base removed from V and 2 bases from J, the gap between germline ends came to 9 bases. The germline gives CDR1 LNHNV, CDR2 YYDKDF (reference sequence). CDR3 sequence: CATSRVSGGNQPQHF. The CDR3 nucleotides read TGTGCCACCAGCAGAGTTAGCGGCGGCAATCAGCCCCAGCATTTT.

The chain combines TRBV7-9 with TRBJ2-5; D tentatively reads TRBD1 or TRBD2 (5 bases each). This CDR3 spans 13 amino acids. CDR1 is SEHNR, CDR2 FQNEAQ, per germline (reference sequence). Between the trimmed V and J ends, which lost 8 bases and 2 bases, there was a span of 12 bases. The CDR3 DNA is TGTGCCAGCGGGGGTTTCCCACAAGAGACCCAGTACTTC. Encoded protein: CASGGFPQETQYF.

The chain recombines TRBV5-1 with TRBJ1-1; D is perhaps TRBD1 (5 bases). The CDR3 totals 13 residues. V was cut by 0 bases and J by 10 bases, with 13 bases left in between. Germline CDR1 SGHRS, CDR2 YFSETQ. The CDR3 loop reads CASSLEAGTLAFF. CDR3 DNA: TGCGCCAGCAGCTTGGAGGCAGGGACTCTAGCTTTCTTT.

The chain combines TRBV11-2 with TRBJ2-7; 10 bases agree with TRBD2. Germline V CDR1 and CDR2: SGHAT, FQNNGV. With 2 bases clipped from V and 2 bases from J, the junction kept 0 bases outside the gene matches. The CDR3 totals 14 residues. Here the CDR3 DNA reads TGTGCCAGCAGCTTAACTAGCGGGGCCTACGAGCAGTACTTC. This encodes CASSLTSGAYEQYF.

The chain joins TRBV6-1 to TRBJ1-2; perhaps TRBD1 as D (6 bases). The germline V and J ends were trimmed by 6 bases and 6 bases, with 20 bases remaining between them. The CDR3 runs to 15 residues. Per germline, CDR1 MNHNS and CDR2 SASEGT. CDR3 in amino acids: CASSQQGSGRDGYTF. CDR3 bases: TGTGCCAGCAGCCAGCAGGGGTCAGGACGGGATGGCTACACCTTC.

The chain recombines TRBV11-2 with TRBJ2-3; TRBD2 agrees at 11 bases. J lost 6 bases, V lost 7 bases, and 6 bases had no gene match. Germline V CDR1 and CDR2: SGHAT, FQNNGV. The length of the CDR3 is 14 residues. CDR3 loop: CASTLSGGADTQYF. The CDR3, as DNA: TGTGCCAGCACCCTTAGCGGGGGGGCGGATACGCAGTATTTT.

CDR3 loop: CASSAELGTSETQYF. The CDR3 nucleotides are TGTGCCAGCAGCGCCGAACTAGGGACGTCCGAGACCCAGTACTTC. J is TRBJ2-5 and V is TRBV9, with D perhaps being TRBD1 or TRBD2 (5 bases each). Germline CDR1 SGDLS, CDR2 YYNGEE. The CDR3 is 15 residues long. Trimming left V 3 bases short and J 5 bases short, with 17 bases between.

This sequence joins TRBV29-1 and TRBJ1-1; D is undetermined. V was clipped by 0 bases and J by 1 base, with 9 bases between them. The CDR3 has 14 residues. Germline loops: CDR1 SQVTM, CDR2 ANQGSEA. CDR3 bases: TGCAGCGTTGAAGATACCCGCAAGAACACTGAAGCTTTCTTT. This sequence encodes CSVEDTRKNTEAFF.

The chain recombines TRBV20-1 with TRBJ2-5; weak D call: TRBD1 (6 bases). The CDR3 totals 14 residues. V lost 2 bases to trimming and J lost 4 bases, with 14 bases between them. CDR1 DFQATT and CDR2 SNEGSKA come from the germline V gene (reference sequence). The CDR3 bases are TGCAGTGCTAGACCTGGGGGCAGAAGAGAGACCCAGTACTTC. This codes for CSARPGGRRETQYF.

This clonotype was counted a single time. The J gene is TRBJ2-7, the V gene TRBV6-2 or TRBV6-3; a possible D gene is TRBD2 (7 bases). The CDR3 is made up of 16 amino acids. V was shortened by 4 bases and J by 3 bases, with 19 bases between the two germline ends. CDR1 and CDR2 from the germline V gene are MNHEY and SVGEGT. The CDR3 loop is CASSWGGGEKLYEQYF. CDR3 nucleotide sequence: TGTGCCAGCAGTTGGGGAGGGGGAGAAAAGCTCTACGAGCAGTACTTC.

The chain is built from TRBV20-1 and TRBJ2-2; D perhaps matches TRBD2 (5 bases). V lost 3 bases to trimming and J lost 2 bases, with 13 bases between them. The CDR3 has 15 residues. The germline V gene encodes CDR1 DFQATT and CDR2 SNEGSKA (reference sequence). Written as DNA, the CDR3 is TGCAGTGCTAGGGGGAGTGCCCTAAACACCGGGGAGCTGTTTTTT. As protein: CSARGSALNTGELFF.

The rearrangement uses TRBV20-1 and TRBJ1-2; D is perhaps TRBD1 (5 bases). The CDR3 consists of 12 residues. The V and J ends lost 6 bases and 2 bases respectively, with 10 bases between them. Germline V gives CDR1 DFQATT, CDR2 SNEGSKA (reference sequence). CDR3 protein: CSADRGNYGYTF. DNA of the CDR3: TGCAGTGCGGATAGGGGAAACTATGGCTACACCTTC.

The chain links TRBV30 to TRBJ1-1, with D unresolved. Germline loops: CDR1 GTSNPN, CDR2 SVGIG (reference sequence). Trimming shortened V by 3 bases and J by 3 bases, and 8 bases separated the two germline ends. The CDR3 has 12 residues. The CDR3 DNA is TGTGCCTGGAGAACAACCTACACTGAAGCTTTCTTT. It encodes CAWRTTYTEAFF. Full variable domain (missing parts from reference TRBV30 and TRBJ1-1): SQTIHQWPATLVQPVGSPLSLECTVEGTSNPNLYWYRQAAGRGLQLLFYSVGIGQISSEVPQNLSASRPQDRQFILSSKKLLLSDSGFYLCAWRTTYTEAFFGQGTRLTVV.

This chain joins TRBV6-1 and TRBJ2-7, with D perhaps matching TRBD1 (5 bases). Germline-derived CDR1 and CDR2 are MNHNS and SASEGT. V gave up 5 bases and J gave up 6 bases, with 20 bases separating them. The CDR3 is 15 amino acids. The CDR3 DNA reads TGTGCCAGCAGTACCGGACAACTAAAAGGGGTCGAGCAGTACTTC. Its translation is CASSTGQLKGVEQYF.

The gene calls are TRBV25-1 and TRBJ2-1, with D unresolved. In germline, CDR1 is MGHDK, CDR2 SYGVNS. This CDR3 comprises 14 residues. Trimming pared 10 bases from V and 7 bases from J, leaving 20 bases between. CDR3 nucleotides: TGTGCCACCACAGCGTTTTCTATTTGGAATGAGCAGTTCTTC. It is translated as CATTAFSIWNEQFF.

The CDR3 nucleotides are TGCAGTGCTAGGGTGAACAGGGGAGGGAACCTCTACGAGCAGTACTTC. The encoded protein is CSARVNRGGNLYEQYF. V is TRBV20-1 and J is TRBJ2-7; D is perhaps TRBD1 or TRBD2 (7 bases each). The V gene's germline CDR1 is DFQATT and CDR2 SNEGSKA (reference sequence). The CDR3 contains 16 residues. Trimming removed 3 bases from V and 3 bases from J, with 21 bases in between.

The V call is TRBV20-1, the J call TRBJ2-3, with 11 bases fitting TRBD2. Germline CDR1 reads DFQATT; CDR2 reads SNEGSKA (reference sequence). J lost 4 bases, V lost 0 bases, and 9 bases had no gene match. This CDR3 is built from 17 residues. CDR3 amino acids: CSARDPGMTSGADTQYF. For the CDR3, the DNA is TGCAGTGCTAGAGATCCCGGTATGACTAGCGGGGCAGATACGCAGTATTTT.

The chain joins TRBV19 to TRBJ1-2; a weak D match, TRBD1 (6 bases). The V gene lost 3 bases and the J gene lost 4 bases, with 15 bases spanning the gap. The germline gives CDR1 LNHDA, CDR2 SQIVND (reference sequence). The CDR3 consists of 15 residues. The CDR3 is CASSIRQAPSYGYTF. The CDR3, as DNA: TGTGCCAGTAGTATCCGACAGGCCCCTAGCTATGGCTACACCTTC.

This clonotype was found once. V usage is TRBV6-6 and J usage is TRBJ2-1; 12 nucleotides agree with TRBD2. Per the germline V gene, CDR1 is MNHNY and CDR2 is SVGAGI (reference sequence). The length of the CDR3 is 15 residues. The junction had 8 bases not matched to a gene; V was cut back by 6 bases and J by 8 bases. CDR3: CASSPTSGSYDEQFF. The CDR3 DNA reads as TGTGCCAGCAGCCCGACTAGCGGGAGTTATGATGAGCAGTTCTTC.

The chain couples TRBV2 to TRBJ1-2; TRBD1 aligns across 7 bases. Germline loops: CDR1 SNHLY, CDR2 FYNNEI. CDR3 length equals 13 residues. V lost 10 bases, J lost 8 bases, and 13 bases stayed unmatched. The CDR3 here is CAIRDRDLGGYTF. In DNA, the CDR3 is TGTGCCATCAGAGACAGGGACCTAGGAGGCTACACCTTC.

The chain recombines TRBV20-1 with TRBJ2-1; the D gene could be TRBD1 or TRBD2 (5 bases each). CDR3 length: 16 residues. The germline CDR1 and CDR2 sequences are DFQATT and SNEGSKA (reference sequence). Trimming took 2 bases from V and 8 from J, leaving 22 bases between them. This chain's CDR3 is CSARPFGTQIGDEQFF. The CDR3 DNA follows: TGCAGTGCTAGACCCTTCGGGACCCAAATTGGGGATGAGCAGTTCTTC.